The 13 T cell receptor beta chains below all came from one sample that was sequenced in a study of T-cell reconstitution after alpha-beta-depleted transplantation in children. Library preparation (for TCRbeta) was performed with unique molecular identifiers. TCRdb re-analysed the PCR reads in MiXCR, keeping a single row per CDR3 protein. The repertoire holds 150,000 to 200,000 distinct CDR3 sequences, roughly 7.5% seen once, with about 2.9% in the top ten. This sample comprised PBMCs from the stem cell graft donor, obtained from the stem cell graft. Source of these receptors: a human donor who donated a stem cell graft to a child with Wiskott-Aldrich syndrome.

This clonotype has ten or more counts. This chain joins TRBV6-1 and TRBJ2-7; D assignment may be TRBD1 or TRBD2 (7 bases each). In germline, CDR1 is MNHNS, CDR2 SASEGT. This CDR3 region has 16 residues. The V end was cut by 5 bases, the J end by 3 bases, with 20 bases between. Here the CDR3 DNA reads TGTGCCAGCAGTAAAAAAGGGAGGGGGCAGGGCTACGAGCAGTACTTC. This translates into CASSKKGRGQGYEQYF.

This clonotype was seen ten or more times. The rearrangement uses TRBV6-1 and TRBJ2-5; TRBD2 aligns across 14 bases. V gave up 9 bases and J gave up 4 bases; unmatched junction bases: 7. The germline V gene has CDR1 MNHNS and CDR2 SASEGT. The CDR3 has 15 residues. CDR3: CASTTSGRERETQYF. The CDR3 coding sequence is TGTGCCAGTACGACTAGCGGGAGGGAACGAGAGACCCAGTACTTC.

The chain couples TRBV19 to TRBJ2-7; D ambiguous. The germline CDR1 and CDR2 sequences are LNHDA and SQIVND (reference sequence). Trimming pared 7 bases from V and 0 bases from J, leaving 16 bases between. The CDR3 consists of 15 residues. CDR3 DNA: TGTGCCAGTAAACCTCGCGACGTGAGCTCCTACGAGCAGTACTTC. It yields the protein CASKPRDVSSYEQYF.

This clonotype was seen many times. The chain uses TRBV6-1 and TRBJ1-2; D not resolved. The germline gives CDR1 MNHNS, CDR2 SASEGT. The CDR3 contains 15 residues. V was shortened by 6 bases and J by 8 bases, with 22 bases between the two germline ends. The CDR3 region is CASRMDRARPGGYTF. DNA for the CDR3: TGTGCCAGCAGAATGGACCGGGCCAGACCTGGGGGCTACACCTTC.

Remarks on this clonotype: A read error may be the cause here, since a much bigger clone is one base away. The chain employs TRBV4-1 and TRBJ2-7, with D possibly being TRBD1 (5 bases). Germline values: CDR1 MGHRA, CDR2 YSYEKL. CDR3 length equals 17 residues. The CDR3 loop is CASSQDLGSVRVYEKYF. The CDR3 DNA sequence: TGCGCCAGCAGCCAAGATCTTGGATCCGTCAGGGTCTACGAGAAGTACTTC.

This clonotype was recorded many times. The CDR3 DNA reads as TGCGCCAGCAGCTTGGTACGCGGGGGGCCCCAGGAAGATACGCAGTATTTT. Translated, it gives CASSLVRGGPQEDTQYF. The gene calls are TRBV5-1 and TRBJ2-3; TRBD2 agrees at 8 bases. The junction had 11 bases not matched to a gene; V was cut back by 0 bases and J by 5 bases. CDR3 length equals 17 residues. Looked up from germline, CDR1 is SGHRS and CDR2 is YFSETQ.

The chain combines TRBV30 with TRBJ2-7; 13 bases match TRBD2. CDR1 is GTSNPN, CDR2 SVGIG, per germline (reference sequence). The CDR3 covers 15 residues. V lost 0 bases, J lost 6 bases, and 5 bases stayed unmatched. The CDR3 DNA sequence: TGTGCCTGGAGTGTCGGACTAGCGGGAGATTCCGAGCAGTACTTC. Protein product: CAWSVGLAGDSEQYF.

This clonotype has at least ten counts. This sequence joins TRBV12-3 or TRBV12-4 and TRBJ1-6, with D possibly TRBD1 on 5 matching bases. Trimming removed 1 base at V and 10 bases at J, with 8 bases between. CDR3 length equals 13 residues. The chain's CDR3 is CASSLGWGSPLHF. As DNA, the CDR3 is TGTGCCAGCAGTTTAGGGTGGGGGTCACCCCTCCACTTT.

This clonotype was detected many times. CDR3 nucleotides: TGTGCCAGCAGCCCGAGACTCGGGACCCAAGTCTACGAGCAGTACTTC. Its protein is CASSPRLGTQVYEQYF. The rearrangement uses TRBV11-3 and TRBJ2-7; tentatively, D is TRBD1 or TRBD2 (5 bases each). This CDR3 region has 16 residues. V dropped 5 bases and J dropped 3 bases, with 20 bases sitting between them. Germline V CDR1 and CDR2: SGHNT, YENEEA.

This clonotype appeared many times. The V and J genes are TRBV7-2 and TRBJ1-6; 8 bases match TRBD1. CDR1 is SGHTA, CDR2 FQGNSA, per germline. J lost 6 bases, V lost 3 bases, and 4 bases had no gene match. The CDR3 is 15 residues long. In DNA form, the CDR3 reads TGTGCCAGCAGCTTTAGGGACAGGAGTAATTCACCCCTCCACTTT. Its translation is CASSFRDRSNSPLHF.

A remark on this clonotype: A read error is possible here, since a much larger clone lies one base away. V is TRBV10-3 and J is TRBJ1-2; D gene unclear. The CDR3 is 11 residues long. The germline CDR1 and CDR2 sequences are ENHRY and SYGVKD. The CDR3 DNA reads as TGTGCCATCGGTGACTCCGGCGGCTACACCTTC. Translated: CAIGDSGGYTF.

Regarding this clonotype: A read error is possible here, since a much larger clone lies one base away. The V gene is TRBV7-2, the J gene TRBJ2-2; tentative D call: TRBD2 (5 bases). The V gene's germline CDR1 is SGHTA and CDR2 FQGNSA. The CDR3 runs to 13 residues. The CDR3 here is CASSLKLAGDLFF. DNA of the CDR3: TGTGCCAGCAGCTTAAAGTTAGCCGGGGATCTGTTTTTT.

This clonotype was detected ten times or more. The rearrangement uses TRBV20-1 and TRBJ2-1; perhaps TRBD2 as D (6 bases). The V gene lost 2 bases and the J gene lost 5 bases, with 19 bases spanning the gap. This CDR3 region has 16 residues. Germline CDR1 DFQATT, CDR2 SNEGSKA (reference sequence). The CDR3 protein is CSARPYREIQNNEQFF. The CDR3 nucleotides read TGCAGTGCTAGACCATACCGGGAGATCCAAAACAATGAGCAGTTCTTC.